What follows are 29 T cell receptor beta chains derived from one specimen sequenced in a study of T-cell memory formation after mild COVID-19 (dated by TCRdb to the early 2020s). Receptors were amplified or captured by 5' RACE. TCRdb names Illumina NovaSeq 6000 as the instrument used. Starting from the raw public reads, TCRdb applied fastp trimming at Q25, assembled clones with MiXCR and retained in-frame beta chains. Every entry covers one CDR3 protein and lists the most common genes and DNA from its rows. This sample has fewer than 550,000 distinct CDR3 sequences in its table, and about 19% of those were observed once. Around 8% of the sample belongs to the ten largest clones. What was sequenced was PBMCs or a T cell subset sorted from them (not recorded which). The source is an adult woman who had mild COVID-19 (a few samples of this study predate the infection). The sample titles of this study are shuffled in the database, so cell type and time point are left out; the donor was told from shared clones.

This chain joins TRBV29-1 and TRBJ2-7; tentatively, D is TRBD2 (7 bases). V was shortened by 6 bases and J by 4 bases, with 10 bases between the two germline ends. Germline V CDR1 and CDR2: SQVTM, ANQGSEA. This CDR3 is built from 11 residues. CDR3 DNA sequence: TGCAGCGTAGGGAGGGGGTACGAGCAGTACTTC. The encoded protein is CSVGRGYEQYF.

This clonotype has a handful of counts. The genes are TRBV29-1 and TRBJ1-1, with D hard to call. Trimming cost V 7 bases and J 1 base, with 7 bases left between them. Germline V CDR1 and CDR2: SQVTM, ANQGSEA. The CDR3 sequence is 11 residues long. The CDR3 coding sequence is TGCAGCGGGGCAAAGAACACTGAAGCTTTCTTT. Amino acid sequence: CSGAKNTEAFF.

The chain has TRBV3-1 and TRBJ1-1; D not certain. V gave up 0 bases and J gave up 2 bases, with 13 bases separating them. Germline CDR1 is LGHDT and CDR2 is YNNKEL (reference sequence). The CDR3 totals 16 residues. CDR3 region: CASSQELGLGNTEAFF. DNA for the CDR3: TGTGCCAGCAGCCAAGAGCTGGGGTTGGGTAACACTGAAGCTTTCTTT.

This clonotype has a handful of counts. This chain connects TRBV20-1 to TRBJ2-7, with TRBD1 matching 8 bases. Germline-derived CDR1 and CDR2 are DFQATT and SNEGSKA (reference sequence). This CDR3 spans 18 amino acids. The V gene end was trimmed by 3 bases and the J gene end by 2 bases; junction bases not matched to a gene: 18. Here the CDR3 DNA reads TGCAGTGCTAGGGTGGGCCAGGGACAGGAGCTCTGGGCCTACGAGCAGTACTTC. Protein product: CSARVGQGQELWAYEQYF.

This clonotype was counted a few times. The chain uses TRBV5-1 and TRBJ2-7, with D hard to call. The CDR3 has 12 amino acids. Trimming removed 0 bases from V and 6 bases from J, with 7 bases in between. CDR1 SGHRS and CDR2 YFSETQ come from the germline V gene. CDR3 sequence reads: CASSLEPSEQYF. CDR3 in DNA: TGCGCCAGCAGCTTGGAACCCTCCGAGCAGTACTTC. Based on the CDR3 plus reference TRBV5-1 and TRBJ2-7, the full variable domain is KAGVTQTPRYLIKTRGQQVTLSCSPISGHRSVSWYQQTPGQGLQFLFEYFSETQRNKGNFPGRFSGRQFSNSRSEMNVSTLELGDSALYLCASSLEPSEQYFGPGTRLTVT.

The CDR3 sequence: CSDDRVYGYTF. DNA for the CDR3: TGCAGCGATGACAGGGTCTATGGCTACACCTTC. The chain links TRBV29-1 to TRBJ1-2; TRBD1 matches 7 bases. The CDR3 is 11 residues long. Germline V gives CDR1 SQVTM, CDR2 ANQGSEA. V dropped 7 bases and J dropped 4; count of bases not matched to a gene: 3.

This clonotype was seen more than once but under ten times. The chain uses TRBV12-3 or TRBV12-4 and TRBJ1-1; D unclear. CDR3 length: 12 amino acids. V shed 4 bases and J shed 6 bases, with 9 bases lying between them. CDR3 DNA sequence: TGTGCCAGCAGTTCCAACAAGCCTGAAGCTTTCTTT. It encodes CASSSNKPEAFF.

The chain joins TRBV12-3 or TRBV12-4 to TRBJ1-2, with D uncertain. With 0 bases removed from V and 6 bases from J, the gap between germline ends came to 8 bases. The CDR3 covers 13 residues. CDR3 nucleotides: TGTGCCAGCAGTTTAGCCGGATGGCATGGCTACACCTTC. The encoded protein is CASSLAGWHGYTF.

This clonotype was counted a few times. The gene calls are TRBV24-1 and TRBJ1-2; possibly TRBD1 for D (5 bases). CDR3 length: 14 residues. The V gene's germline CDR1 is KGHDR and CDR2 SFDVKD. Deletions cut 5 bases from V and 2 bases from J, with 11 bases between. The CDR3 DNA reads as TGTGCCACCAGTGCCCCGGGACGGAACTATGGCTACACCTTC. This codes for CATSAPGRNYGYTF.

V and J are TRBV5-5 and TRBJ2-6; 8 nucleotides align to TRBD2. Looked up from germline, CDR1 is SGHKS and CDR2 is YYEKEE (reference sequence). V was pared by 0 bases and J by 0 bases, with 5 bases of the junction left unmatched. The CDR3 totals 18 residues. The CDR3 DNA sequence: TGTGCCAGCAGCTTGGTCGGGGGGGGCCTCTCTGGGGCCAACGTCCTGACTTTC. Amino acid sequence: CASSLVGGGLSGANVLTF.

This clonotype showed up just a few times. The chain recombines TRBV15 with TRBJ2-7; D tentatively reads TRBD1 or TRBD2 (6 bases each). In germline, CDR1 is LNHNV, CDR2 YYDKDF (reference sequence). V was shortened by 6 bases and J by 5 bases, with 17 bases between the two germline ends. The CDR3 consists of 14 residues. CDR3 sequence reads: CATSRGALLHEQYF. CDR3 DNA: TGTGCCACCAGTAGGGGGGCCTTACTCCACGAGCAGTACTTC. Full variable domain (remainder filled in from reference TRBV15 and TRBJ2-7): DAMVIQNPRYQVTQFGKPVTLSCSQTLNHNVMYWYQQKSSQAPKLLFHYYDKDFNNEADTPDNFQSRRPNTSFCFLDIRSPGLGDTAMYLCATSRGALLHEQYFGPGTRLTVT.

The chain is built from TRBV10-3 and TRBJ1-3, with TRBD1 as a possible D gene (6 bases). The CDR3 length is 16 residues. Looked up from germline, CDR1 is ENHRY and CDR2 is SYGVKD. Trimming stripped 6 bases from V and 0 bases from J, with 15 bases between. CDR3 protein: CAISLAGVTSGNTIYF. The CDR3 nucleotides read TGTGCCATCAGCCTCGCAGGGGTGACCTCTGGAAACACCATATATTTT.

The chain combines TRBV6-2 or TRBV6-3 with TRBJ1-2; 8 bases agree with TRBD1. Germline CDR1 and CDR2: MNHEY and SVGEGT. This CDR3 is built from 13 residues. J gave up 2 bases and V 6 bases, and 2 bases lay outside the gene matches. CDR3 loop: CASRWTGNYGYTF. CDR3 bases: TGTGCCAGCAGGTGGACAGGGAACTATGGCTACACCTTC.

This rearrangement joins TRBV7-9 to TRBJ1-2, with 7 bases fitting TRBD1. This CDR3 spans 15 amino acids. Germline V gene data show CDR1 as SEHNR and CDR2 as FQNEAQ (reference sequence). Trimming cost V 1 base and J 7 bases; bases outside gene matches: 9. Here the CDR3 reads CASSLGGTVRGGYTF. The DNA for the CDR3 is TGTGCCAGCAGCTTAGGGGGGACAGTCCGAGGTGGCTACACCTTC.

V gene TRBV5-1 combines with J gene TRBJ1-3; 7 nucleotides line up with TRBD1. The CDR3 contains 15 residues. Germline V gene lookup returns CDR1 SGHRS and CDR2 YFSETQ. The V and J ends lost 4 bases and 4 bases, in that order; junction bases with no gene match: 8. CDR3 sequence reads: CASSAQTGNGNTIYF. The CDR3 DNA follows: TGCGCCAGCAGCGCCCAGACAGGGAACGGAAACACCATATATTTT.

The CDR3 sequence is CASSPSEGTQYF. For the CDR3, the DNA is TGTGCCAGCAGCCCGTCTGAGGGTACGCAGTATTTT. This chain links TRBV7-3 with TRBJ2-3; possibly TRBD2 for D (5 bases). The CDR3 extends over 12 amino acids. The germline gives CDR1 SGHTA, CDR2 FQGTGA. V shed 5 bases and J shed 8 bases, with 11 bases lying between them.

The rearrangement uses TRBV25-1 and TRBJ2-1; D is unclear. The germline V and J ends were trimmed by 4 bases and 7 bases, with 11 bases remaining between them. Germline lookup yields CDR1 MGHDK and CDR2 SYGVNS. The CDR3 length is 13 residues. The CDR3 sequence is CASSGPGRNEQFF. CDR3 coding DNA: TGTGCCAGCAGTGGACCCGGGCGGAATGAGCAGTTCTTC.

The V call is TRBV27, the J call TRBJ2-7, with no clear D. This CDR3 is built from 15 residues. The germline V and J ends were trimmed by 0 bases and 3 bases, with 12 bases remaining between them. The V gene's germline CDR1 is MNHEY and CDR2 SMNVEV (reference sequence). CDR3 coding DNA: TGTGCCAGCAGTTTATCCCATGCGGAGTTCTACGAGCAGTACTTC. Translation: CASSLSHAEFYEQYF.

This clonotype has more than one count but fewer than ten. This chain's CDR3 is CASSLTPLLRDRGHNEQFF. CDR3 DNA: TGTGCCAGCAGCCTGACCCCCCTCCTCCGGGACAGGGGCCACAATGAGCAGTTCTTC. V gene TRBV7-2 combines with J gene TRBJ2-1, with 10 bases lining up with TRBD1. CDR1 is SGHTA, CDR2 FQGNSA, per germline. The junction had 18 bases not matched to a gene; V was cut back by 5 bases and J by 5 bases. This CDR3 contains 19 residues.

In its sample, this clonotype was seen a few times. V is TRBV7-9 and J is TRBJ2-1, with TRBD1 matching over 8 bases. The ends lost 5 bases at V and 9 bases at J; junction bases unmatched: 12. Germline CDR1 and CDR2: SEHNR and FQNEAQ (reference sequence). The CDR3 length is 15 residues. CDR3 in amino acids: CASSHGQGIVGEQFF. The CDR3 DNA is TGTGCCAGCAGCCATGGACAGGGAATAGTAGGTGAGCAGTTCTTC.

V usage is TRBV5-1 and J usage is TRBJ1-1; no definite D call. CDR3 size: 13 residues. Germline assignment: CDR1 SGHRS and CDR2 YFSETQ. Between the trimmed V and J ends, which lost 1 base and 2 bases, there was a span of 6 bases. CDR3 sequence reads: CASSLIANTEAFF. In DNA form, the CDR3 reads TGCGCCAGCAGCTTGATTGCAAACACTGAAGCTTTCTTT.

The CDR3 coding sequence is TGTGCCAGCAGCTTAGCGCGGTGGGCCGGCACCGGGGAGCTGTTTTTT. Translating it yields CASSLARWAGTGELFF. The chain links TRBV7-2 to TRBJ2-2; D uncertain. The CDR3 length is 16 residues. V was cut by 0 bases and J by 4 bases, with 12 bases left in between. Per the germline V gene, CDR1 is SGHTA and CDR2 is FQGNSA.

This sequence joins TRBV6-6 and TRBJ2-7, with 12 bases aligning to TRBD2. V lost 4 bases, J lost 6 bases, and 7 bases stayed unmatched. Germline V gives CDR1 MNHNY, CDR2 SVGAGI (reference sequence). The CDR3 spans 15 residues. CDR3 DNA sequence: TGTGCCAGCAGTTTCTCTAGCGGGAGGGCCTTCGAGCAGTACTTC. Its translation: CASSFSSGRAFEQYF.

A few counts support this clonotype. This chain connects TRBV25-1 to TRBJ2-6, with D perhaps assigned TRBD1 or TRBD2 (5 bases each). There are 15 residues in the CDR3. From germline, CDR1 is MGHDK and CDR2 SYGVNS. V lost 9 bases and J lost 4, with 16 bases in between. The CDR3 bases are TGTGCCAGTCCCGGGACCAGGTCCGGGGCCAACGTCCTGACTTTC. Encoded protein: CASPGTRSGANVLTF.

The chain combines TRBV5-5 with TRBJ2-4; 8 positions agree with TRBD2. Germline V gene data show CDR1 as SGHKS and CDR2 as YYEKEE (reference sequence). This CDR3 region has 14 residues. The trim removed 6 bases at V and 0 bases at J, leaving 2 bases unmatched. The CDR3 here is CASTGGIAKNIQYF. The DNA for the CDR3 is TGTGCCAGCACGGGGGGGATAGCCAAAAACATTCAGTACTTC.

This clonotype was seen a handful of times. This sequence joins TRBV3-1 and TRBJ1-5; the D is unclear. The V end was cut by 0 bases, the J end by 9 bases, with 9 bases between. This CDR3 is 13 amino acids long. Germline lookup yields CDR1 LGHDT and CDR2 YNNKEL (reference sequence). The CDR3, as DNA: TGTGCCAGCAGCCAAGATTGGGCGGGGCCCCAGCATTTT. Amino acid sequence: CASSQDWAGPQHF.

V is TRBV5-1 and J is TRBJ2-2; D is unresolved. This CDR3 has 13 amino acids. The V end was cut by 4 bases, the J end by 6 bases, with 10 bases between. Germline V gene lookup returns CDR1 SGHRS and CDR2 YFSETQ. The CDR3 protein is CASSPSFSGELFF. The CDR3 nucleotides read TGCGCCAGCAGCCCCAGTTTTTCCGGGGAGCTGTTTTTT.

This clonotype showed up just a few times. This chain links TRBV9 with TRBJ2-5; the D is unclear. CDR3 length: 15 residues. V was clipped by 1 base and J by 2 bases, with 12 bases between them. Germline-derived CDR1 and CDR2 are SGDLS and YYNGEE. The CDR3 reads CASSVTGISQETQYF. The CDR3, as DNA: TGTGCCAGCAGCGTAACCGGAATATCACAAGAGACCCAGTACTTC.

A few counts support this clonotype. V is TRBV12-3 or TRBV12-4 and J is TRBJ2-3, with no clear D. The V end was cut by 1 base, the J end by 6 bases, with 11 bases between. The CDR3 has 14 amino acids. The CDR3 DNA reads as TGTGCCAGCAGTTTAGAAGGATCACCGGATACGCAGTATTTT. This translates into CASSLEGSPDTQYF.